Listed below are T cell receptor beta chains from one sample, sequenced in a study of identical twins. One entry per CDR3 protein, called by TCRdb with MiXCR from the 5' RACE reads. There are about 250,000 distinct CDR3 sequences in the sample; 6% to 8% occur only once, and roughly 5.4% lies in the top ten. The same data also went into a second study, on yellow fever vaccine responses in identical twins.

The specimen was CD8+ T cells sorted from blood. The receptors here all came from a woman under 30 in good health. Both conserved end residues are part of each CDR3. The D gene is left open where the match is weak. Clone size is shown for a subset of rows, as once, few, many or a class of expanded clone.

CASSFRQRSTDTQYF	TGTGCCAGCAGTTTTAGACAGAGGAGCACAGATACGCAGTATTTT	-	TRBV27	TRBJ2-3	-
CSAMSRQGAYSNQPQHF	TGCAGTGCGATGAGCCGACAGGGGGCGTATAGCAATCAGCCCCAGCATTTT	TRBD1	TRBV20-1	TRBJ1-5	-
CASSPRDSELFF	TGTGCCAGCAGCCCCCGGGACTCCGAACTGTTTTTT	-	TRBV21-1	TRBJ1-4	many
CASSFSSGGGDQFF	TGCGCCAGCAGCTTTTCTAGCGGGGGGGGAGATCAGTTCTTC	TRBD2	TRBV5-1	TRBJ2-1	few
CASSSGLRKDF	TGTGCCAGCAGTTCGGGACTGCGTAAGGACTTC	-	TRBV12-3/TRBV12-4	TRBJ2-7	many
CSVATAFQETQYF	TGCAGCGTTGCGACAGCCTTCCAAGAGACCCAGTACTTC	-	TRBV29-1	TRBJ2-5	many
CASSKETFTEAFF	TGTGCCAGCAGCAAGGAGACCTTCACTGAAGCTTTCTTT	-	TRBV6-4	TRBJ1-1	-
CASGLAVLSYNEQFF	TGTGCCAGCGGACTAGCGGTTTTATCCTACAATGAGCAGTTCTTC	TRBD2	TRBV7-9	TRBJ2-1	-
CASSYNPRQGLSSYNEQFF	TGTGCCAGCAGTTACAATCCCCGACAGGGCCTAAGCTCCTACAATGAGCAGTTCTTC	TRBD1	TRBV6-5	TRBJ2-1	many
CASSSPTKPETQYF	TGTGCCAGCAGCTCCCCGACTAAACCGGAGACCCAGTACTTC	-	TRBV7-9	TRBJ2-5	many
CSVDGVPSSYNEQFF	TGCAGCGTGGACGGGGTCCCAAGCTCCTACAATGAGCAGTTCTTC	-	TRBV29-1	TRBJ2-1	-
CATRKGSLDEQFF	TGTGCCACCAGGAAAGGGTCACTCGATGAGCAGTTCTTC	-	TRBV24-1	TRBJ2-1	many
CASSSIPTGSEQYF	TGTGCCAGCAGCTCGATCCCGACAGGTTCCGAGCAGTACTTC	-	TRBV7-9	TRBJ2-7	few
CASSPPELPTYEQYF	TGTGCCAGCAGTCCGCCCGAGTTACCCACCTACGAGCAGTACTTC	-	TRBV7-9	TRBJ2-7	-
CATSRDQGGLAGGPDEQYF	TGTGCCACCAGCAGAGATCAAGGGGGACTAGCGGGAGGGCCGGACGAGCAGTACTTC	TRBD2	TRBV15	TRBJ2-7	few
CASSYGLFEQYF	TGTGCCAGCAGTTACGGTCTGTTCGAGCAGTACTTC	-	TRBV6-2/TRBV6-3	TRBJ2-7	-
CASSLRAARDTGELFF	TGTGCCAGCAGCCTCCGGGCCGCCCGGGACACCGGGGAGCTGTTTTTT	-	TRBV7-3	TRBJ2-2	-
CASSQSDRGASTDTQYF	TGCGCCAGCAGCCAATCGGATCGCGGGGCTAGCACAGATACGCAGTATTTT	-	TRBV4-1	TRBJ2-3	-
CAMSFDNEKLFF	TGTGCCATGAGCTTTGATAATGAAAAACTGTTTTTT	-	TRBV7-9	TRBJ1-4	-
CASSLEGQNSPLHF	TGTGCCAGCAGCTTAGAAGGGCAGAATTCACCCCTCCACTTT	-	TRBV7-6	TRBJ1-6	many
CASTPGGKLETQYF	TGTGCCAGCACCCCGGGAGGGAAGTTAGAGACCCAGTACTTC	TRBD2	TRBV12-3/TRBV12-4	TRBJ2-5	many
CASSLTRGASGELFF	TGTGCCAGCAGCCTTACGCGGGGGGCCTCCGGGGAGCTGTTTTTT	TRBD2	TRBV28	TRBJ2-2	-
CSARDRDFTDTQYF	TGCAGTGCTAGAGATCGGGACTTCACAGATACGCAGTATTTT	-	TRBV20-1	TRBJ2-3	-
CASSQARGTSYEQYF	TGTGCCAGCAGCCAAGCCCGCGGGACGAGTTACGAGCAGTACTTC	-	TRBV3-1	TRBJ2-7	few
CASSQEWDRGPLFPDNGELFF	TGTGCCAGCAGCCAAGAATGGGACAGGGGGCCATTATTCCCGGACAACGGGGAGCTGTTTTTT	TRBD1	TRBV3-1	TRBJ2-2	-
CASNPGQGTQLEGYTF	TGTGCCAGCAATCCGGGACAGGGGACCCAACTAGAGGGCTACACCTTC	TRBD1	TRBV6-1	TRBJ1-2	-
CASSFVASGSLLETQYF	TGTGCCAGCAGTTTTGTGGCTAGCGGGAGTCTATTGGAGACCCAGTACTTC	TRBD2	TRBV12-3/TRBV12-4	TRBJ2-5	few
CASSSAGDHEQYF	TGTGCCAGCAGTTCGGCGGGGGACCACGAGCAGTACTTC	TRBD2	TRBV28	TRBJ2-7	-
CATSETYSGPSTDTQYF	TGTGCCACCAGTGAAACCTATAGCGGGCCCAGCACAGATACGCAGTATTTT	TRBD2	TRBV24-1	TRBJ2-3	-
CASGDRGLSNEQFF	TGTGCCAGTGGGGACAGGGGGCTGAGCAATGAGCAGTTCTTC	TRBD1	TRBV2	TRBJ2-1	-
CATSTFAGDEQFF	TGTGCCACCAGTACTTTCGCGGGCGATGAGCAGTTCTTC	-	TRBV15	TRBJ2-1	-
CASSVDRWGRGHNEQFF	TGTGCCAGCAGCGTAGATCGTTGGGGACGAGGACACAATGAGCAGTTCTTC	-	TRBV9	TRBJ2-1	-
CASSELVPKQGSTDTQYF	TGTGCCAGCAGTGAACTGGTTCCCAAACAGGGGAGTACAGATACGCAGTATTTT	TRBD1	TRBV25-1	TRBJ2-3	few
CASSDGGELFF	TGCGCCAGCAGTGATGGCGGGGAGCTGTTTTTT	-	TRBV10-2	TRBJ2-2	many
CASSLPGPLNPSYNEQFF	TGTGCCAGCAGCTTACCGGGGCCCCTTAACCCATCCTACAATGAGCAGTTCTTC	-	TRBV7-8	TRBJ2-1	-
CATGTSEYNEQFF	TGTGCCACCGGGACTAGCGAATACAATGAGCAGTTCTTC	TRBD2	TRBV24-1	TRBJ2-1	few
CASSLPGGLEAFF	TGTGCCAGCAGCCTCCCAGGGGGGTTGGAAGCTTTCTTT	TRBD1	TRBV5-5	TRBJ1-1	-
CASSVITGGGSDTQYF	TGTGCCAGCAGCGTAATTACAGGGGGGGGGTCAGATACGCAGTATTTT	-	TRBV11-2	TRBJ2-3	-
CASRLGATQYF	TGTGCCAGCAGACTGGGGGCGACCCAGTACTTC	-	TRBV12-3/TRBV12-4	TRBJ2-5	-
CASKGQLEETQYF	TGTGCCAGCAAGGGACAGCTAGAAGAGACCCAGTACTTC	TRBD1	TRBV6-1	TRBJ2-5	few
CATSRDRDLNEQYF	TGTGCCACCAGCAGAGATCGAGACTTGAACGAGCAGTACTTC	-	TRBV15	TRBJ2-7	many
CSARERGGGETQYF	TGCAGTGCTAGGGAGCGGGGGGGAGGAGAGACCCAGTACTTC	TRBD2	TRBV20-1	TRBJ2-5	-
CATSDGHSGANVLTF	TGTGCCACCAGTGATGGCCACTCTGGGGCCAACGTCCTGACTTTC	-	TRBV24-1	TRBJ2-6	-
CATSREGDTDTQYF	TGTGCCACCAGTCGGGAGGGCGACACAGATACGCAGTATTTT	TRBD2	TRBV24-1	TRBJ2-3	-
CASSLRPLDRVGANVLTF	TGTGCCAGCAGCTTAAGGCCCCTGGACAGGGTTGGGGCCAACGTCCTGACTTTC	TRBD1	TRBV7-3	TRBJ2-6	-
CASSPRDTSGQPQHF	TGTGCCAGCAGTCCGCGGGACACCTCGGGTCAGCCCCAGCATTTT	-	TRBV12-3/TRBV12-4	TRBJ1-5	few
CASSQVPKRGLGGYTF	TGTGCCAGCAGCCAAGTTCCGAAGAGGGGGCTCGGCGGCTACACCTTC	TRBD1	TRBV4-2	TRBJ1-2	many
CASSLGPPNFDIQYF	TGTGCCAGCAGCCTGGGACCCCCCAATTTCGACATTCAGTACTTC	-	TRBV13	TRBJ2-4	-
CASSLGLYAGLATYEQYF	TGTGCCAGCAGCTTAGGATTGTACGCGGGACTAGCAACCTACGAGCAGTACTTC	TRBD2	TRBV11-2	TRBJ2-7	few
CASSWTSGGHEQFF	TGTGCCAGCAGCTGGACTAGCGGGGGACATGAGCAGTTCTTC	TRBD2	TRBV2	TRBJ2-1	many
CASRGDTPDTEAFF	TGTGCCAGCAGGGGGGACACTCCCGACACTGAAGCTTTCTTT	-	TRBV12-3/TRBV12-4	TRBJ1-1	many
CASSLRMGTEAFF	TGTGCCAGCAGTCTACGGATGGGGACTGAAGCTTTCTTT	-	TRBV6-5	TRBJ1-1	few
CTSRTGSGANVLTF	TGCACCAGCAGGACAGGATCTGGGGCCAACGTCCTGACTTTC	TRBD1	TRBV27	TRBJ2-6	-
CASSSRAYNEQFF	TGTGCCAGCAGCTCCAGAGCTTACAATGAGCAGTTCTTC	-	TRBV7-6	TRBJ2-1	-
CASSRGLAGGLTSGELFF	TGTGCCAGCAGCAGGGGACTAGCGGGAGGCCTGACAAGCGGGGAGCTGTTTTTT	TRBD2	TRBV5-5	TRBJ2-2	few
CSVVEGLNTEAFF	TGCAGCGTTGTGGAGGGGCTGAACACTGAAGCTTTCTTT	-	TRBV29-1	TRBJ1-1	few
CATVGTGKDTQYF	TGCGCCACCGTCGGGACAGGGAAAGATACGCAGTATTTT	TRBD1	TRBV4-1	TRBJ2-3	many
CASSSHRGQDQPQHF	TGTGCCAGCAGTTCGCACAGGGGCCAAGATCAGCCCCAGCATTTT	TRBD1	TRBV27	TRBJ1-5	many
CASRPTGTGQETQYF	TGTGCCAGCAGACCGACCGGGACGGGACAAGAGACCCAGTACTTC	-	TRBV12-3/TRBV12-4	TRBJ2-5	-
CASSQGGDRTYEQYF	TGTGCCAGCAGCCAAGGAGGGGACAGGACCTACGAGCAGTACTTC	TRBD1	TRBV3-1	TRBJ2-7	-